This TCR beta chain was documented in a study of monozygotic twins with cystic fibrosis. About the research overall: Libraries were built from 3 to 3.5 micrograms of fragmented DNA using approximately 15 PCR cycles. Study outcomes and limitations: Median Simpson clonality of 0.0095 suggested naive T cells predominated.

The CDR3 totals 15 residues. V was pared by 4 bases and J by 5 bases, with 10 bases of the junction left unmatched. Per the germline V gene, CDR1 is SGHRS and CDR2 is YFSETQ. About this clone: Its antigen is unknown.

Measured with immunoSEQ multiplex PCR; TCRdb has only the in-frame clones, and not every one. The sample consists of fewer than 20,000 clones, approximately 96% of them appearing once. J is TRBJ2-5 and V is TRBV5-1; TRBD2 matches at 8 bases. The source material was blood. The sequence was obtained from a girl aged 2 to 10 with cystic fibrosis. DNA for the CDR3: TGCGCCAGCAGCACCGGGACTAGTAGTCTTGAGACCCAGTACTTC. This encodes CASSTGTSSLETQYF.